A selection of T cell receptor beta chains follows, all from one sample in a study of OX40 agonist ivuxolimab in advanced cancers. Assay: immunoSEQ multiplex PCR; the TCRdb copy retains only in-frame clones and omits some. In the table there are around 100,000 clones, approximately 87% of which are singletons. The sequences come from CD4+ or CD8+ T cells sorted from blood, collected in a trial of the OX40 agonist ivuxolimab. All receptors derive from an adult with an advanced solid tumor such as melanoma, head and neck, liver or kidney cancer. Each CDR3 is given with its conserved first and last residue. A D gene is named only where the DNA matches it firmly. For some rows the clone size is stated as once, few or many, or as a class when expanded; others skip it.

>TRBJ1-4|-|-|TRBV7-9
CASSPPDRKLFF
TGTGCCAGCAGCCCCCCGGACCGAAAACTGTTTTTT
>TRBJ2-7|-|-|TRBV7-3
CASSLMGVVGYEQYF
TGTGCCAGCAGCTTAATGGGGGTGGTCGGTTACGAGCAGTACTTC
>TRBJ2-7|-|-|TRBV11-2
CASSLDPDRSYEQYF
TGTGCCAGCAGCTTAGATCCCGACAGATCCTACGAGCAGTACTTC
>TRBJ2-1|-|-|TRBV7-8
CASSLERAGAGQFF
TGTGCCAGCAGCTTAGAGAGAGCGGGCGCAGGGCAGTTCTTC
>TRBJ1-1|-|-|TRBV7-2
CASSLAYGMGDTEAFF
TGTGCCAGCAGCCTAGCCTACGGGATGGGTGACACTGAAGCTTTCTTT
>TRBJ2-4|TRBD1|-|TRBV6-5
CASSYVTGGRKNIQYF
TGTGCCAGCAGTTACGTTACAGGGGGCAGAAAAAACATTCAGTACTTC
>TRBJ1-5|-|-|TRBV11-2
CASSLVSGKSQPQHF
TGTGCCAGCAGTCTGGTATCTGGGAAGAGCCAGCCCCAGCATTTT
>TRBJ1-6|-|-|TRBV11-2
CASSLVPQGNSPLHF
TGTGCCAGCAGCTTAGTCCCGCAGGGCAATTCACCCCTCCACTTT
>TRBJ2-5|-|-|TRBV5-6
CASRPSEFQETQYF
TGTGCCAGCAGACCTTCTGAGTTCCAAGAGACCCAGTACTTC
>TRBJ1-1|-|-|TRBV5-1
CASSLDIGARNTEAFF
TGCGCCAGCAGCTTGGATATAGGGGCCCGGAACACTGAAGCTTTCTTT
>TRBJ1-2|-|once|TRBV5-6
CASSLNLARGGYTF
TGTGCCAGCAGCTTGAATTTAGCGAGAGGTGGCTACACCTTC
>TRBJ2-1|TRBD1|-|TRBV19
CASSIATRGQNEQFF
TGTGCCAGTAGTATAGCCACAAGGGGACAGAATGAGCAGTTCTTC
>TRBJ1-5|TRBD1|-|TRBV4-1
CASSQDWGQGVQPQHF
TGCGCCAGCAGCCAAGATTGGGGACAGGGGGTTCAGCCCCAGCATTTT